Shown below are 22 T cell receptor beta chains from a single sample sequenced in a study of CD8 T cells in ankylosing spondylitis. Via MiXCR, TCRdb re-called the 5' RACE reads, giving one row per CDR3 protein. The sample lists about 150,000 distinct CDR3 sequences, roughly 6.6% seen once, with under 15% in the top ten. The sequencing input was blood, either unsorted or a sorted T cell fraction (not recorded which). The receptors were gathered from a female donor with ankylosing spondylitis or in good health (not recorded which).

This clonotype appeared many times. This chain links TRBV5-1 with TRBJ2-2; tentative D call: TRBD2 (5 bases). Trimming removed 0 bases from V and 3 bases from J, with 9 bases in between. CDR3 length equals 15 residues. Germline-derived CDR1 and CDR2 are SGHRS and YFSETQ. The chain's CDR3 is CASSLDPGYTGELFF. CDR3 bases: TGCGCCAGCAGCTTGGACCCGGGGTACACCGGGGAGCTGTTTTTT.

This clonotype has more than one count but fewer than ten. This chain connects TRBV7-2 to TRBJ2-3, with 16 bases fitting TRBD2. Germline loops: CDR1 SGHTA, CDR2 FQGNSA. This CDR3 has 17 amino acids. V trimming: 4 bases; J trimming: 5 bases; junction bases outside the gene matches: 6. In DNA form, the CDR3 reads TGTGCCAGCAGCTCGGGACTAGCGGGGGGGCCGGGAGATACGCAGTATTTT. Encoded protein: CASSSGLAGGPGDTQYF.

This clonotype was recorded at least ten times. The chain carries TRBV12-3 or TRBV12-4 and TRBJ1-4; D is ambiguous. The length of the CDR3 is 16 residues. V lost 2 bases, J lost 10 bases, and 20 bases lay in between. CDR3 DNA: TGTGCCAGCAGTTTATTTGTGGGAGATAGGGAGGGAAAACTGTTTTTT. Amino acids: CASSLFVGDREGKLFF.

The gene calls are TRBV30 and TRBJ1-1; D remains ambiguous. From germline, CDR1 is GTSNPN and CDR2 SVGIG (reference sequence). The CDR3 covers 12 residues. Trimming removed 4 bases from V and 0 bases from J, with 6 bases in between. In DNA, the CDR3 is TGTGCCTGGATTGCAGTGAACACTGAAGCTTTCTTT. It codes for CAWIAVNTEAFF.

The CDR3, as DNA: TGTGCCAGCAGCCATCAGGGGGGCGTTCCAGATACGCAGTATTTT. Residues: CASSHQGGVPDTQYF. J is TRBJ2-3 and V is TRBV7-9; D is perhaps TRBD1 (7 bases). Germline CDR1 and CDR2: SEHNR and FQNEAQ (reference sequence). Between the trimmed V and J ends, which lost 5 bases and 4 bases, there was a span of 16 bases. The length of the CDR3 is 15 residues.

This clonotype was counted at least ten times. The V call is TRBV20-1, the J call TRBJ2-1; 7 nucleotides match TRBD2. Germline assignment: CDR1 DFQATT and CDR2 SNEGSKA (reference sequence). Germline trimming cut 2 bases from V and 1 base from J; bases unmatched to any gene: 11. This CDR3 region has 17 residues. The CDR3 DNA follows: TGCAGTGCTAGAAATACCAATAGCGGGTGGTCCTACAATGAGCAGTTCTTC. Its protein is CSARNTNSGWSYNEQFF.

Many counts were recorded for this clonotype. The rearrangement links TRBV5-1 to TRBJ2-5, with TRBD1 matching over 8 bases. Germline values: CDR1 SGHRS, CDR2 YFSETQ. The CDR3 sequence is 12 residues long. The J segment lost 4 bases and the V segment lost 7 bases, leaving 3 bases of the junction unmatched. This CDR3 reads CASSTGGETQYF. CDR3 sequence (DNA): TGCGCCAGCTCTACAGGGGGAGAGACCCAGTACTTC.

The CDR3 DNA is TGTGCCAGCAGTTTTGGGGACAGGGAGAATGAGCAGTTCTTC. It codes for CASSFGDRENEQFF. V gene TRBV27 combines with J gene TRBJ2-1; 9 bases agree with TRBD1. There are 14 residues in the CDR3. The V and J ends lost 3 bases and 7 bases, in that order; junction bases with no gene match: 4. Looked up from germline, CDR1 is MNHEY and CDR2 is SMNVEV (reference sequence).

The gene calls are TRBV28 and TRBJ1-2; weak D call: TRBD1 (6 bases). V gave up 2 bases and J gave up 4 bases, with 17 bases separating them. Germline lookup yields CDR1 MDHEN and CDR2 SYDVKM. The CDR3 consists of 16 residues. The CDR3 DNA sequence: TGTGCCAGCAGTTTAGGGGGGGGCGCGTCCAGCTATGGCTACACCTTC. Amino acid sequence: CASSLGGGASSYGYTF.

This clonotype was seen many times. The rearrangement uses TRBV4-1 and TRBJ1-5, with TRBD1 matching over 9 bases. The CDR3 is 15 amino acids. In germline, CDR1 is MGHRA, CDR2 YSYEKL. Germline trimming cut 0 bases from V and 6 bases from J; bases unmatched to any gene: 3. CDR3 residues: CASSQEETGGQPQHF. CDR3 sequence (DNA): TGCGCCAGCAGCCAAGAGGAGACAGGGGGTCAGCCCCAGCATTTT.

This clonotype was picked up many times. The DNA of the CDR3 is TGCGCCAGCACCGAACAGGGGGCGAACACTGAAGCTTTCTTT. It yields the protein CASTEQGANTEAFF. The chain has TRBV5-1 and TRBJ1-1; 9 bases agree with TRBD1. The CDR3 is made up of 14 amino acids. The V segment lost 6 bases and the J segment 1 base; nucleotides outside the gene matches: 4. Germline loops: CDR1 SGHRS, CDR2 YFSETQ.

This clonotype was observed at least ten times. V and J are TRBV5-1 and TRBJ2-1, with D possibly matching TRBD1 (5 bases). CDR1 and CDR2 from the germline V gene are SGHRS and YFSETQ. Trimming stripped 2 bases from V and 6 bases from J, with 12 bases between. The CDR3 has 14 amino acids. The chain's CDR3 is CASSFAAGSNEQFF. The DNA for the CDR3 is TGCGCCAGCAGCTTTGCTGCAGGGTCCAATGAGCAGTTCTTC.

This clonotype has a count of ten or more. V and J are TRBV5-1 and TRBJ2-2, with D unresolved. CDR3 length: 14 amino acids. Germline-derived CDR1 and CDR2 are SGHRS and YFSETQ. V was trimmed by 2 bases and J by 0 bases, leaving 5 bases between them. The CDR3 nucleotides read TGCGCCAGCAGCTTTGTGTCGAACACCGGGGAGCTGTTTTTT. Translating it yields CASSFVSNTGELFF.

The sample holds many counts of this clonotype. The rearrangement uses TRBV25-1 and TRBJ1-2; a possible D gene is TRBD1 (5 bases). CDR3 length: 16 amino acids. Trimming left V 7 bases short and J 2 bases short, with 20 bases between. Germline values: CDR1 MGHDK, CDR2 SYGVNS. Here the CDR3 reads CASTAIGTPDNYGYTF. The CDR3 DNA sequence: TGTGCCAGCACTGCAATCGGGACTCCGGACAACTATGGCTACACCTTC.

Many counts were recorded for this clonotype. The CDR3, as DNA: TGTGCCAGCAGCTTCTTCAGCGGCCAGCCCCAGCATTTT. Translated, it gives CASSFFSGQPQHF. The chain employs TRBV5-8 and TRBJ1-5, with D unresolved. V lost 2 bases, J lost 7 bases, and 10 bases lay in between. Germline CDR1 SGHTS, CDR2 YDEGEE. The CDR3 has 13 residues.

This clonotype occurred many times. The gene calls are TRBV20-1 and TRBJ2-2; D uncertain. This CDR3 has 13 amino acids. CDR1 is DFQATT and CDR2 is SNEGSKA in the germline V gene (reference sequence). The V gene lost 4 bases and the J gene lost 3 bases, with 9 bases spanning the gap. The CDR3 DNA sequence: TGCAGTGCTACCGGGTCATACACCGGGGAGCTGTTTTTT. Its protein is CSATGSYTGELFF.

At least ten counts were recorded for this clonotype. The genes are TRBV5-6 and TRBJ2-7, with 8 bases fitting TRBD2. The CDR3 sequence is 15 residues long. V shed 4 bases and J 2 bases; nucleotides not matched to a gene: 8. Germline V gene sequence: CDR1 SGHDT, CDR2 YYEEEE. The CDR3: CASSPESGGPYEQYF. CDR3 nucleotide sequence: TGTGCCAGCAGCCCCGAGAGCGGGGGCCCCTACGAGCAGTACTTC.

In its sample, this clonotype was seen many times. The gene calls are TRBV20-1 and TRBJ1-4; TRBD1 agrees at 12 bases. The CDR3 runs to 17 residues. Unmatched junction bases numbered 12, after V lost 8 bases and J lost 2 bases. Germline loops: CDR1 DFQATT, CDR2 SNEGSKA (reference sequence). The CDR3 sequence: CSTLQPGQGATNEKLFF. The CDR3 DNA reads TGCAGTACCCTTCAGCCGGGACAGGGGGCCACTAATGAAAAACTGTTTTTT.

This clonotype has ten or more counts. The rearrangement links TRBV7-2 to TRBJ2-7; the D is unclear. V shed 4 bases and J shed 6 bases, with 10 bases lying between them. Germline values: CDR1 SGHTA, CDR2 FQGNSA. The CDR3 loop spans 12 amino acids. The DNA for the CDR3 is TGTGCCAGCAGCTGGAATGTTGGCGAGCAGTACTTC. Protein sequence: CASSWNVGEQYF.

At least ten counts were recorded for this clonotype. This chain uses TRBV10-3 with TRBJ2-7, with TRBD2 as a possible D gene (5 bases). Deletions cut 0 bases from V and 6 bases from J, with 9 bases between. Germline V gene lookup returns CDR1 ENHRY and CDR2 SYGVKD. This CDR3 is built from 13 residues. CDR3: CAISESTRAEQYF. Here the CDR3 DNA reads TGTGCCATCAGTGAGTCGACGAGGGCCGAGCAGTACTTC.

At least ten counts were recorded for this clonotype. The rearrangement links TRBV5-5 to TRBJ1-3; D perhaps matches TRBD1 (6 bases). Germline CDR1 and CDR2: SGHKS and YYEKEE (reference sequence). V gave up 4 bases and J gave up 0 bases, with 11 bases separating them. CDR3 size: 15 residues. The CDR3 bases are TGTGCCAGCAGCCCAGGACAGCACTCTGGAAACACCATATATTTT. It codes for CASSPGQHSGNTIYF.

In this sample, this clonotype turned up many times. V gene TRBV5-1 combines with J gene TRBJ1-1, with no clear D. This CDR3 has 13 amino acids. In germline, CDR1 is SGHRS, CDR2 YFSETQ. V lost 4 bases, J lost 2 bases, and 9 bases lay in between. The CDR3 protein is CASSPTLNTEAFF. Here the CDR3 DNA reads TGCGCCAGCAGCCCCACACTAAACACTGAAGCTTTCTTT.